This TCR beta chain was captured in a study of patients and donors after allogeneic stem cell transplantation. Trimming at V came to 5 bases and at J to 4 bases, leaving 11 bases not matched to a gene. The length of the CDR3 is 16 residues. Germline loops: CDR1 KGHSH, CDR2 LQKENI. TCRdb ran MiXCR on the RT-PCR reads and lists one entry per CDR3 protein. Of 800,000 to 1,000,000 distinct CDR3 sequences in the sample, about a sixth were seen once. The chain recombines TRBV18 with TRBJ1-1; 9 nucleotides line up with TRBD1. Sequenced input: blood, either unsorted or a sorted T cell fraction (not recorded which). This clonotype was sampled from a human donor who was either an allogeneic HSCT recipient or a stem cell or donor lymphocyte infusion donor (not recorded which). It is not recorded whose cells these are; they may come from a transplant donor. CDR3 in amino acids: CASSVTGGASSTEAFF. In DNA form, the CDR3 reads TGTGCCAGCTCAGTAACAGGGGGCGCGAGTAGCACTGAAGCTTTCTTT. The full variable domain, its missing parts supplied by reference TRBV18 and TRBJ1-1, is NAGVMQNPRHLVRRRGQEARLRCSPMKGHSHVYWYRQLPEEGLKFMVYLQKENIIDESGMPKERFSAEFPKEGPSILRIQQVVRGDSAAYFCASSVTGGASSTEAFFGQGTRLTVV.